One and the same sample provided the 21 T cell receptor beta chains below, sequenced in a study of T cells in Graves' hyperthyroidism and ophthalmopathy. RNA transcripts gave rise to amplified TCR beta CDR3 regions. TCR CDR3 underwent first-round RT-PCR with the HTBI primer set. From the multiplex PCR reads, TCRdb called clonotypes with MiXCR, one entry per CDR3 protein. In the table there are 550,000 to 700,000 distinct CDR3 sequences, roughly 46% of which are singletons. Sequenced sample: peripheral blood or thyroid tissue (not recorded which). These receptors originate from an adult woman with Graves' disease, either hyperthyroidism or ophthalmopathy (not recorded which).

Details on this clonotype: Without the conserved terminal phenylalanine or tryptophan, this CDR3 likely stems from a read error. The rearrangement joins TRBV7-9 to TRBJ2-5, with 8 bases fitting TRBD2. Germline CDR1 is SEHNR and CDR2 is FQNEAQ (reference sequence). This CDR3 spans 13 amino acids. With V trimmed by 8 bases and J by 4 bases, 6 bases remained unmatched. This CDR3 is CASRAGGGETQYL. The CDR3, as DNA: TGTGCCAGCCGGGCGGGAGGTGGAGAGACCCAGTACCTC.

V usage is TRBV7-3 and J usage is TRBJ1-6, with 8 bases that match TRBD1. This CDR3 is 13 amino acids long. V shed 1 base, J shed 14 bases, and the junction held 4 bases outside the gene matches. Germline-derived CDR1 and CDR2 are SGHTA and FQGTGA. The CDR3: CASSLRQGNTLHF. The CDR3 DNA reads TGTGCCAGCAGCTTAAGACAGGGGAACACCCTCCACTTT. The full variable domain, completed using reference TRBV7-3 and TRBJ1-6, is GAGVSQTPSNKVTEKGKYVELRCDPISGHTALYWYRQSLGQGPEFLIYFQGTGAADDSGLPNDRFFAVRPEGSVSTLKIQRTERGDSAVYLCASSLRQGNTLHFGNGTRLTVT.

This clonotype was counted ten times or more. The V gene is TRBV7-9, the J gene TRBJ2-7; no reliable D call. This CDR3 is 13 amino acids long. Trimming took off 6 bases at V and 5 bases at J, with 14 bases between the two ends. From germline, CDR1 is SEHNR and CDR2 FQNEAQ (reference sequence). The CDR3 region has the DNA TGTGCCAGCAGTTCCCCTTTGAGGAACGAGCAGTACTTC. Its protein is CASSSPLRNEQYF. Looking up the rest from reference TRBV7-9 and TRBJ2-7 gives the full variable domain: DTGVSQNPRHKITKRGQNVTFRCDPISEHNRLYWYRQTLGQGPEFLTYFQNEAQLEKSRLLSDRFSAERPKGSFSTLEIQRTEQGDSAMYLCASSSPLRNEQYFGPGTRLTVT.

This clonotype was counted at least ten times. The CDR3 nucleotides are TGTGCCAGTAGTCCCTTGGACAGGGGGCCTGGCTACACCTTC. It yields the protein CASSPLDRGPGYTF. This chain joins TRBV19 and TRBJ1-2, with TRBD1 matching 11 bases. This CDR3 has 14 amino acids. Losses at the gene ends were 5 bases for V and 7 bases for J; bases not matched to a gene: 6. CDR1 is LNHDA, CDR2 SQIVND, per germline (reference sequence).

CDR3 in amino acids: CASNTARNTEAFF. The CDR3, as DNA: TGCGCCAGCAATACAGCCCGGAACACTGAAGCTTTCTTT. The chain employs TRBV10-2 and TRBJ1-1; no clear D. The CDR3 runs to 13 residues. Trimming stripped 7 bases from V and 1 base from J, with 10 bases between. CDR1 and CDR2 (germline): WSHSY, SAAADI.

This clonotype was counted only a few times. This chain uses TRBV24-1 with TRBJ2-1; no clear D. Deletions cut 5 bases from V and 5 bases from J, with 6 bases between. Germline loops: CDR1 KGHDR, CDR2 SFDVKD. This CDR3 spans 12 amino acids. CDR3: CATSGGDNEQFF. In DNA, the CDR3 is TGTGCCACCAGTGGTGGGGACAATGAGCAGTTCTTC.

This clonotype has only a few counts. A much larger clonotype is one base distant, so this may be a read error. The chain combines TRBV7-9 with TRBJ2-2; 7 nucleotides align to TRBD2. Germline V gene sequence: CDR1 SEHNR, CDR2 FQNEAQ (reference sequence). The CDR3 is 15 residues long. Trimming removed 5 bases from V and 3 bases from J; junction bases left unmatched: 6. CDR3 amino acids: CASSPMGGDTGELFF. DNA of the CDR3: TGTGCCAGCAGCCCAATGGGGGGGGACACCGGGGAGCTGTTTTTT.

The V gene is TRBV10-3, the J gene TRBJ1-4; TRBD1 agrees at 7 bases. The V and J ends lost 8 bases and 8 bases, in that order; junction bases with no gene match: 5. The germline V gene encodes CDR1 ENHRY and CDR2 SYGVKD. The CDR3 consists of 12 residues. CDR3 sequence (DNA): TGTGCCATCGCCAGGGGGGGCGAAAAACTGTTTTTT. It codes for CAIARGGEKLFF.

This clonotype has a single count. The chain joins TRBV10-2 to TRBJ1-1; TRBD1 matches 9 bases. V trimming: 1 base; J trimming: 5 bases; junction bases outside the gene matches: 5. This CDR3 spans 15 amino acids. Germline V gene lookup returns CDR1 WSHSY and CDR2 SAAADI. DNA of the CDR3: TGCGCCAGCAGTGAGTGGGACGGACAGGGGACTGAAGCTTTCTTT. The encoded protein is CASSEWDGQGTEAFF.

V usage is TRBV9 and J usage is TRBJ1-5, with a weak D call TRBD1 (5 bases). Germline assignment: CDR1 SGDLS and CDR2 YYNGEE. V was trimmed by 0 bases and J by 11 bases, leaving 18 bases between them. CDR3 size: 15 residues. CDR3 amino acids: CASSVEGGAQETQHF. The CDR3, as DNA: TGTGCCAGCAGCGTAGAGGGAGGGGCTCAAGAGACCCAGCATTTT.

The chain has TRBV5-1 and TRBJ2-3, with TRBD1 as a possible D gene (6 bases). Germline V gene data show CDR1 as SGHRS and CDR2 as YFSETQ. CDR3 length equals 15 residues. Trimming took off 2 bases at V and 2 bases at J, with 12 bases between the two ends. In nucleotides, the CDR3 is TGCGCCAGCAGCTTCGAGGGACACTTCACAGATACGCAGTATTTT. Its translation: CASSFEGHFTDTQYF.

This clonotype has ten or more counts. The chain combines TRBV5-1 with TRBJ1-1; TRBD1 might be the D (6 bases). V was clipped by 3 bases and J by 3 bases, with 12 bases between them. Germline CDR1 is SGHRS and CDR2 is YFSETQ. The CDR3 spans 14 residues. The CDR3 reads CASSWDTGHTEAFF. Written as DNA, the CDR3 is TGCGCCAGCAGCTGGGACACAGGGCACACTGAAGCTTTCTTT.

This clonotype was found a few times. Possible read error: a much larger clone is one base away. This chain uses TRBV5-1 with TRBJ2-7; D unresolved. The CDR3 runs 12 residues. Germline CDR1 SGHRS, CDR2 YFSETQ. The CDR3 bases are TGCGCCAGCAGCTTTGAAGGGAACGAGCGGTACTTC. Amino acids: CASSFEGNERYF.

The chain employs TRBV20-1 and TRBJ1-4, with D possibly being TRBD1 (5 bases). Trimming stripped 3 bases from V and 7 bases from J, with 18 bases between. CDR3 length equals 15 residues. Germline V gene lookup returns CDR1 DFQATT and CDR2 SNEGSKA (reference sequence). CDR3 sequence reads: CSASPPGSRGEKLFF. In DNA, the CDR3 is TGCAGTGCTAGCCCTCCGGGATCGAGGGGTGAAAAACTGTTTTTT.

CDR3 region: CAWNQGGTYEQYF. In DNA form, the CDR3 reads TGTGCCTGGAATCAGGGCGGTACCTACGAGCAGTACTTC. V gene TRBV30 combines with J gene TRBJ2-7; maybe TRBD1 (5 bases). The ends were cut back, 4 bases at V and 2 bases at J, with 12 bases in the middle. Germline V CDR1 and CDR2: GTSNPN, SVGIG (reference sequence). There are 13 residues in the CDR3.

This clonotype was seen a single time. A junction boundary mismatches the germline segment, possibly from a read error. The CDR3 is CASRQGEQDF. The CDR3 DNA is TGTGCCAGCAGACAGGGAGAGCAGGACTTC. The chain has TRBV2 and TRBJ2-7, with TRBD1 as a possible D gene (6 bases). CDR1 and CDR2 (germline): SNHLY, FYNNEI. The CDR3 runs to 10 residues.

The CDR3 coding sequence is TGTGCCAGCAGCATGGGACACTCTGGAAACACCTTC. Its translation is CASSMGHSGNTF. The chain carries TRBV7-2 and TRBJ1-2; a possible D gene is TRBD1 (6 bases). The CDR3 spans 12 residues. Trimming removed 5 bases at V and 12 bases at J, with 16 bases between. The germline gives CDR1 SGHTA, CDR2 FQGNSA.

This chain links TRBV25-1 with TRBJ2-5; 8 nucleotides match TRBD2. This CDR3 has 13 residues. Germline CDR1 is MGHDK and CDR2 is SYGVNS. With 4 bases clipped from V and 5 bases from J, the junction kept 3 bases outside the gene matches. The CDR3 region is CASSGTSSETQYF. The CDR3 bases are TGTGCCAGCAGTGGGACTAGCTCGGAGACCCAGTACTTC.

This clonotype was seen repeatedly, ten times or more. V usage is TRBV19 and J usage is TRBJ1-5, with unresolved D. The CDR3 has 15 residues. V was cut by 8 bases and J by 1 base, with 15 bases left in between. Germline CDR1 LNHDA, CDR2 SQIVND (reference sequence). The CDR3 here is CASQGRQPSNQPQHF. The CDR3 DNA is TGTGCCAGTCAAGGCCGCCAGCCGAGCAATCAGCCCCAGCATTTT.

J is TRBJ1-2 and V is TRBV24-1, with a possible D match to TRBD1 (5 bases). CDR3 length: 20 residues. With 4 bases removed from V and 7 bases from J, the gap between germline ends came to 33 bases. Per the germline V gene, CDR1 is KGHDR and CDR2 is SFDVKD. The CDR3, as DNA: TGTGCCACCAGTGACACAAGAGAGGGGACGTGGGTCTCGACTCGGGCTGGCTACACCTTC. Translated: CATSDTREGTWVSTRAGYTF.

J is TRBJ1-1 and V is TRBV5-6, with 8 bases aligning to TRBD1. The V and J ends lost 5 bases and 3 bases, in that order; junction bases with no gene match: 15. This CDR3 is built from 17 residues. The germline V gene has CDR1 SGHDT and CDR2 YYEEEE. The CDR3 loop is CASRIADRGIWYTEAFF. The CDR3 DNA reads TGTGCCAGCAGAATCGCCGACAGGGGCATCTGGTACACTGAAGCTTTCTTT.